Listed below are T cell receptor beta chains from one sample, sequenced in a study of shared clonotypes between healthy human individuals. Repertoires were generated with immunoSEQ multiplex PCR, while TCRdb's copy carries only in-frame clones and drops some. The sample yields about 1.5 million clones, roughly 98% seen once. Sequencing was performed on naive CD4+ T cells sorted from blood. Every receptor here comes from a man aged 30 to 39 in good health. The CDR3 runs from the conserved cysteine through the conserved F or W. The D gene is left open where the match is weak. Clone size is not always given. Where it is, it says once, few, many or a class for expanded clones.

V,size,D,J,DNA,CDR3
TRBV18,.,.,TRBJ1-5,TGTGCCAGCTCACCAGCAAGGGATCAGCCCCAGCATTTT,CASSPARDQPQHF
TRBV11-2,.,TRBD2,TRBJ2-7,TGTGCCAGCAGCTTAAGAATAGCGGGATCTATTTCCTACGAGCAGTACTTC,CASSLRIAGSISYEQYF
TRBV5-8,.,TRBD2,TRBJ2-7,TGTGCCAGCAGCAGACTCCGGGGGGGGTCCAACGAGCAGTACTTC,CASSRLRGGSNEQYF
TRBV9,.,.,TRBJ2-2,TGTGCCAGCAGCGGCTCAAACACCGGGGAGCTGTTTTTT,CASSGSNTGELFF
TRBV5-5,.,.,TRBJ2-2,TGTGCCAGCAGCTTGTCGGGGATCGGGGAGCTGTTTTTT,CASSLSGIGELFF
TRBV11-2,.,.,TRBJ2-7,TGTGCCAGCAGCTTAGTTTCCCATCTAGGGGCCTTTGAGCAGTACTTC,CASSLVSHLGAFEQYF
TRBV5-1,.,TRBD2,TRBJ2-3,TGCGCCAGCAGCTTGGGAGGACTAGCGGGAGGAAGCCCAGATACGCAGTATTTT,CASSLGGLAGGSPDTQYF
TRBV28,.,.,TRBJ2-3,TGTGCCAGCAGTCGAGACGGCCCTAGCACAGATACGCAGTATTTT,CASSRDGPSTDTQYF
TRBV6-1,.,.,TRBJ1-2,TGTGCCAGCAGTGACAGGGCGGCTACCTATGGCTACACCTTC,CASSDRAATYGYTF
TRBV27,.,.,TRBJ2-3,TGTGCCAGCAGTGACCCCATCAGCGGAGTACCCACAGATACGCAGTATTTT,CASSDPISGVPTDTQYF
TRBV29-1,.,.,TRBJ2-1,TGCAGCGTTGAAGATTCTTCCTATGAGCAGTTCTTC,CSVEDSSYEQFF
TRBV27,.,TRBD2,TRBJ2-5,TGTGCCAGCAGTTTATTTCCGGGAGGGATAGCGGGAGTACGAGAGACCCAGTACTTC,CASSLFPGGIAGVRETQYF
TRBV7-6,.,TRBD2,TRBJ2-7,TGTGCCAGCAGCGCGTCTAGCGGGAGAAGAGAAAACGAGCAGTACTTC,CASSASSGRRENEQYF
TRBV5-4,.,.,TRBJ1-3,TGTGCTAGCAGCTTGTCAGGGGCTGGAAACACCATATATTTT,CASSLSGAGNTIYF
TRBV13,.,.,TRBJ2-3,TGTGCCAGCAGCTTAGTAGGCGATAGCACAGATACGCAGTATTTT,CASSLVGDSTDTQYF
TRBV2,.,.,TRBJ1-1,TGTGCCAGCAGTGAAGCTGGGGCGCTGGGAAAGGGGGACACTGAAGCTTTCTTT,CASSEAGALGKGDTEAFF
TRBV28,once,.,TRBJ1-5,TGTGCCAGCATTCCGCCCGACAGTACTCTGGGTCAGCCCCAGCATTTT,CASIPPDSTLGQPQHF